Presented here are 5 T cell receptor beta chains from one specimen sequenced in a study of blood T cell repertoires in COVID-19. TCRdb's table, derived via immunoSEQ multiplex PCR, lists solely in-frame clones and lacks some. The sample carries over 200,000 clones, more than 85% recorded once. Sequenced material: peripheral blood. These receptors were collected from a man aged 40-50 years with active or convalescent COVID-19.

CDR3: CASSLTGSYNSPLHF. CDR3 coding DNA: TGTGCCAGCAGTTTGACAGGCAGCTATAATTCACCCCTCCACTTT. The rearrangement joins TRBV28 to TRBJ1-6; weak D call: TRBD1 (6 bases). Looked up from germline, CDR1 is MDHEN and CDR2 is SYDVKM. This CDR3 is 15 amino acids long. V lost 3 bases to trimming and J lost 3 bases, with 9 bases between them.

V gene TRBV7-2 combines with J gene TRBJ1-1; D not resolved. From germline, CDR1 is SGHTA and CDR2 FQGNSA. This CDR3 is built from 14 residues. Between the trimmed V and J ends, which lost 2 bases and 10 bases, there was a span of 17 bases. CDR3 region: CASSLIRGRSGAFF. In nucleotides, the CDR3 is TGTGCCAGCAGCTTAATTCGGGGTCGCAGTGGAGCTTTCTTT.

The J gene is TRBJ1-6, the V gene TRBV5-1; 8 nucleotides agree with TRBD1. The trim removed 3 bases at V and 7 bases at J, leaving 6 bases unmatched. This CDR3 region has 15 residues. Germline V gives CDR1 SGHRS, CDR2 YFSETQ. For the CDR3, the DNA is TGCGCCAGCAGCTGGGACAGGCCCGAAAATTCACCCCTCCACTTT. This sequence encodes CASSWDRPENSPLHF.

The chain uses TRBV27 and TRBJ2-7; possibly TRBD1 for D (5 bases). CDR1 MNHEY and CDR2 SMNVEV come from the germline V gene (reference sequence). This CDR3 has 15 residues. V was pared by 5 bases and J by 4 bases, with 18 bases between. CDR3 sequence: CASSPHGWGLYEQYF. The DNA of the CDR3 is TGTGCCAGCAGTCCCCACGGGTGGGGCTTGTACGAGCAGTACTTC.

This chain joins TRBV25-1 and TRBJ2-7, with unresolved D. Germline V CDR1 and CDR2: MGHDK, SYGVNS. With 8 bases removed from V and 1 base from J, the gap between germline ends came to 9 bases. The CDR3 covers 12 residues. CDR3 coding DNA: TGTGCCAGCCTTGGGCCATCCTACGAGCAGTACTTC. Its translation is CASLGPSYEQYF.